This T cell receptor (beta chain) was recorded in a study of T cells and copy number aberrations in small-cell lung cancer. Here immunoSEQ multiplex PCR was the method, and the copy in TCRdb shows in-frame clones only, minus some. The sample lists hundreds of clones; around 87% were seen once. Study-wide points: About 79.9-97.7% of tumor T-cell clones appeared in only one region.

Comments on this clone: Its target is unknown. Different DNA sequences within this sample yield the same CDR3.

Tumor tissue came from three grid-selected regions of each formalin-fixed paraffin-embedded block. Selected regions were macrodissected and expected to yield at least 150 ng DNA. The CDR3 is 16 residues long. The J segment lost 11 bases and the V segment lost 1 base, leaving 13 bases of the junction unmatched. CDR1 is LGHNA, CDR2 YSLEER, per germline. This rearrangement joins TRBV4-3 to TRBJ2-4; 8 nucleotides line up with TRBD2. The clonotype was recovered from a woman in her 70s with small cell lung cancer. The sequencing sample was made of tumor tissue. The CDR3 coding sequence is TGCGCCAGCAGCCAAGGAGCAACGGGAGGGGGAAGAGTTCAGTACTTC. Translating gives CASSQGATGGGRVQYF.